This T cell receptor (beta chain) was identified in a study of cytomegalovirus exposure and HLA in healthy donors. With 60 Vbeta and 13 Jbeta primers, the PCR was carried out. Assay used: immunoSEQ multiplex PCR; TCRdb lists only in-frame clones, some missing. The table lists some 130,000 clones, just under 80% of them singletons, with less than 5% in the top ten. V was trimmed by 1 base and J by 5 bases, leaving 27 bases between them. The CDR3 loop spans 19 amino acids. CDR1 SGHVS and CDR2 FQNEAQ come from the germline V gene. There are a few counts of this clone. The rearrangement uses TRBV7-8 and TRBJ2-7, with a possible D match to TRBD2 (6 bases). Sequenced: PBMCs. This TCR was recovered from a man aged 30 to 45 in good health. CDR3 nucleotide sequence: TGTGCCAGCAGCTTAGTATTAGGTGACGGAGGGAGTATTGGGGACGAGCAGTACTTC. It encodes CASSLVLGDGGSIGDEQYF. Looking up the rest from reference TRBV7-8 and TRBJ2-7 gives the full variable domain: GAGVSQSPRYKVAKRGQDVALRCDPISGHVSLFWYQQALGQGPEFLTYFQNEAQLDKSGLPSDRFFAERPEGSVSTLKIQRTQQEDSAVYLCASSLVLGDGGSIGDEQYFGPGTRLTVT.